The 20 T cell receptor beta chains in this list originate from one sample, sequenced in a study of blood T cells in healthy people across ages. Then a second PCR, running about 6 to 12 cycles, was carried out with a sample-barcoded 5' primer and a J-beta primer mix. MiXCR, run by TCRdb on the 5' RACE reads, gives a single entry per CDR3 protein. The data show 650,000 to 950,000 distinct CDR3 sequences, roughly 44% seen once. The sample was blood. Receptors were obtained from a man between 60 and 75 years old in good health.

This clonotype was counted only a few times. CDR3 sequence: CASSDNRGPQETQYF. In nucleotides, the CDR3 is TGTGCCAGCAGCGACAACAGGGGCCCCCAAGAGACCCAGTACTTC. The chain joins TRBV13 to TRBJ2-5; TRBD1 aligns across 7 bases. Germline V gene data show CDR1 as PRHDT and CDR2 as FYEKMQ (reference sequence). The CDR3 spans 15 residues. The V gene end was trimmed by 5 bases and the J gene end by 1 base; junction bases not matched to a gene: 7.

This rearrangement joins TRBV21-1 to TRBJ1-4; TRBD1, the table's D call, was not compared with the DNA. TRBV21-1 is noted as a pseudogene. The CDR3 loop spans 15 amino acids. The CDR3 DNA follows: TGTGCCAGCAGCAAAGATCGGGGGAAGCGTGAAAAACTGTTTTTT. This encodes CASSKDRGKREKLFF.

This clonotype has more than one count but fewer than ten. The chain is built from TRBV20-1 and TRBJ2-5; 7 bases match TRBD1. Germline values: CDR1 DFQATT, CDR2 SNEGSKA (reference sequence). There are 13 residues in the CDR3. V was clipped by 6 bases and J by 2 bases; unmatched bases: 6. CDR3 nucleotide sequence: TGCAGTGCGATAGGGACAGCTCAAGAGACCCAGTACTTC. It translates to CSAIGTAQETQYF.

V is TRBV5-1 and J is TRBJ2-3, with D perhaps matching TRBD1 (6 bases). The CDR3 runs to 16 residues. V shed 3 bases and J shed 2 bases, with 16 bases lying between them. Germline V gene sequence: CDR1 SGHRS, CDR2 YFSETQ. The CDR3 protein is CASSSGSGTLTDTQYF. CDR3 bases: TGCGCCAGCAGCTCGGGATCCGGGACACTCACAGATACGCAGTATTTT.

As for this clonotype: One end of the junction fails to match germline, which may point to a read error. The chain carries TRBV7-2 and TRBJ2-7; D remains ambiguous. Per germline, CDR1 SGHTA and CDR2 FQGNSA. The CDR3 runs 12 residues. The CDR3 protein is CASSTQLTPAYF. The DNA of the CDR3 is TGTGCCAGCAGCACTCAACTAACCCCGGCGTACTTT.

This chain links TRBV29-1 with TRBJ2-1; no clear D. Germline V gives CDR1 SQVTM, CDR2 ANQGSEA. Trimming left V 7 bases short and J 10 bases short, with 14 bases between. This CDR3 spans 11 amino acids. Here the CDR3 reads CSGCAGWEQFF. The CDR3 nucleotides read TGCAGCGGGTGTGCCGGGTGGGAGCAGTTCTTC.

The V gene is TRBV12-3 or TRBV12-4, the J gene TRBJ1-6; D gene ambiguous. The V and J ends lost 6 bases and 9 bases respectively, with 15 bases between them. This CDR3 is 14 amino acids long. The CDR3 DNA sequence: TGTGCCAGCAGCCCTTCCGCTAAAGCTTCACCCCTCCACTTT. Amino acids: CASSPSAKASPLHF.

The table lists this clonotype with a few counts. This chain connects TRBV27 to TRBJ2-7; no firm D call. With 5 bases removed from V and 2 bases from J, the gap between germline ends came to 13 bases. The V gene's germline CDR1 is MNHEY and CDR2 SMNVEV (reference sequence). The CDR3 spans 14 residues. CDR3 residues: CASSVGSQTYEQYF. As DNA, the CDR3 is TGTGCCAGCAGTGTAGGTTCCCAAACCTACGAGCAGTACTTC.

This chain links TRBV12-3 or TRBV12-4 with TRBJ1-1; D unclear. Deletions cut 2 bases from V and 5 bases from J, with 12 bases between. The CDR3 runs to 14 residues. The CDR3 loop reads CASSLLEKGTEAFF. Here the CDR3 DNA reads TGTGCCAGCAGTTTACTGGAGAAAGGGACTGAAGCTTTCTTT.

This clonotype has a handful of counts. V is TRBV6-2 or TRBV6-3 and J is TRBJ1-5; TRBD1 agrees at 10 bases. Germline V CDR1 and CDR2: MNHEY, SVGEGT. The CDR3 sequence is 18 residues long. V lost 2 bases to trimming and J lost 2 bases; unmatched junction nucleotides: 9. This CDR3 reads CASSYDGTGVVGNQPQHF. The CDR3 nucleotides are TGTGCCAGCAGTTACGATGGGACAGGGGTTGTTGGCAATCAGCCCCAGCATTTT.

This clonotype was detected a few times. The V call is TRBV4-1, the J call TRBJ2-1; D ambiguous. Germline V lookup: CDR1 MGHRA, CDR2 YSYEKL. The V end was cut by 3 bases, the J end by 4 bases, with 10 bases between. This CDR3 is 14 amino acids long. CDR3 in DNA: TGCGCCAGCAGCCAGGGATGGGTATACAATGAGCAGTTCTTC. Its protein product is CASSQGWVYNEQFF.

This clonotype was observed a few times. The CDR3 sequence: CASSRTGRENQPQHF. The CDR3 coding sequence is TGTGCCAGCAGCAGGACAGGGAGGGAGAATCAGCCCCAGCATTTT. The chain links TRBV7-6 to TRBJ1-5; 8 bases map to TRBD1. Germline CDR1 reads SGHVS; CDR2 reads FNYEAQ. Losses at the gene ends were 5 bases for V and 4 bases for J; bases not matched to a gene: 7. There are 15 residues in the CDR3.

CDR3: CASSFTQGAGPEAFF. The CDR3 nucleotides read TGTGCCAGCAGTTTTACACAGGGGGCGGGCCCTGAAGCTTTCTTT. V is TRBV27 and J is TRBJ1-1; 9 nucleotides match TRBD1. Germline V CDR1 and CDR2: MNHEY, SMNVEV (reference sequence). The V and J ends lost 3 bases and 6 bases, in that order; junction bases with no gene match: 8. The CDR3 contains 15 residues.

The chain carries TRBV12-3 or TRBV12-4 and TRBJ1-6; possibly TRBD1 for D (6 bases). The CDR3 is made up of 15 amino acids. V lost 2 bases to trimming and J lost 6 bases, with 11 bases between them. The chain's CDR3 is CASSLRGGLNSPLHF. CDR3 nucleotide sequence: TGTGCCAGCAGTTTAAGGGGGGGCCTTAATTCACCCCTCCACTTT.

This clonotype has more than one count but fewer than ten. The chain combines TRBV9 with TRBJ1-4; TRBD1 matches at 9 bases. Germline V gene lookup returns CDR1 SGDLS and CDR2 YYNGEE. The CDR3 is 13 amino acids. The V and J ends lost 0 bases and 10 bases, in that order; junction bases with no gene match: 1. CDR3 protein: CASSVEGQGKLFF. In DNA form, the CDR3 reads TGTGCCAGCAGCGTAGAGGGACAGGGAAAACTGTTTTTT.

The chain uses TRBV7-2 and TRBJ1-1; 7 positions match TRBD1. The junction had 10 bases not matched to a gene; V was cut back by 5 bases and J by 7 bases. CDR1 and CDR2 from the germline V gene are SGHTA and FQGNSA. The CDR3 runs 14 residues. The CDR3 coding sequence is TGTGCCAGCAGCAAATTAAGAGGACAGGTTGAAGCTTTCTTT. Translation gives CASSKLRGQVEAFF.

V and J are TRBV20-1 and TRBJ2-3; no firm D call. This CDR3 is 14 amino acids long. Trimming took 4 bases from V and 2 from J, leaving 13 bases between them. CDR1 DFQATT and CDR2 SNEGSKA come from the germline V gene (reference sequence). The DNA of the CDR3 is TGCAGTGCTAATTCCGGACGCCACACAGATACGCAGTATTTT. It translates to CSANSGRHTDTQYF.

In its sample, this clonotype was seen a few times. The chain joins TRBV13 to TRBJ2-1; the match to TRBD2 covers 9 bases. The CDR3 runs 14 residues. Germline assignment: CDR1 PRHDT and CDR2 FYEKMQ (reference sequence). With 2 bases clipped from V and 7 bases from J, the junction kept 3 bases outside the gene matches. CDR3 loop: CASSLKRGANEQFF. In DNA, the CDR3 is TGTGCCAGCAGCTTAAAGCGGGGGGCGAATGAGCAGTTCTTC.

This clonotype was counted a single time. DNA for the CDR3: TGTGCCAGCAGACACGGGGCTGGCAATCAGCCCCAGCATTTT. Amino acid sequence: CASRHGAGNQPQHF. This chain connects TRBV27 to TRBJ1-5, with a tentative D call TRBD1 (5 bases). This CDR3 is built from 14 residues. In germline, CDR1 is MNHEY, CDR2 SMNVEV (reference sequence). Trimming stripped 6 bases from V and 2 bases from J, with 11 bases between.

The J gene is TRBJ2-7, the V gene TRBV12-3 or TRBV12-4; no reliable D call. The CDR3 spans 14 residues. Trimming removed 6 bases at V and 2 bases at J, with 14 bases between. CDR3 nucleotides: TGTGCCAGCAGGTTGGGCCCTCCCCCCTACGAGCAGTACTTC. It encodes CASRLGPPPYEQYF.